The source of this TCR beta chain is a study of T cell responses to AZD1222 COVID-19 vaccine (TCRdb year 2021). With respect to the entire study: A total of just over 230 trial participants underwent TCR sequencing, of whom about 210 received two doses of AZD1222 and some 25 received two doses of the MenACWY control vaccine. Enrollment into the trials was organized by age into subgroups of 18-55, 56-69 and 70-plus years, and those subgroups contained approximately 150, 30 and 60 TCR-sequenced participants, respectively. Points the paper makes about the study in general: Reportedly, close to half of the unique spike-specific TCRs recognized epitopes lying outside the regions that are mutated in the B.1.351 and B.1.1.7 variants. Conclusions about previously exposed vaccinees were limited because only six AZD1222 recipients were SARS-CoV-2 seropositive at baseline. The whole spike protein was spanned by vaccine-associated CD4 TCRs, and dominant responses were seen in regions 160-218 and 743-854. The 56-69-year group was small, and its depth increase did not reach significance, likely because of low power. No day 14 peak-response samples were available, so repertoires were characterized only after the peak T cell response. After two AZD1222 doses, both the breadth and the depth of spike-specific TCRs were significantly higher than at day 0 and than in MenACWY recipients. Participants were mostly white British and included more females than males, and it was suggested by the authors that clonal diversity may have been underestimated.

The CDR3 regions of human TCRbeta chains were analyzed by immunosequencing. Turning to the authors' computational methods: TCRs in the repertoires were matched against a reference library of SARS-CoV-2-specific TCRs that had been generated with the MIRA antigen-specificity platform. Breadth was defined as the fraction of unique TCRs that were SARS-CoV-2-associated, and depth was defined as the fraction of total T cells that were SARS-CoV-2-associated. Each spike-specific TCR was assigned to its reactive spike region and to a CD4 or CD8 class using the MIRA data. Log10-transformed breadth and depth values were compared by one-way ANOVA with Sidak's multiple comparisons tests. TCRdb stores this immuneACCESS table with in-frame sequences only. Part of the clones is absent; in the studies checked, under half of the shortfall reflects unresolved V genes, and no reason is known for the rest. V and J calls and clone size are as listed in that table; D and trimming were resolved from the DNA. This sample has tens of thousands of clones in its table, and roughly 84% of those were observed once. The top ten clonotypes cover 15% to 20% of the sample.

Details on this clone: Its binding antigen is unknown. Base qualities are not provided; no much larger clone lies one nucleotide away.

The time point label corresponds to: about 28 days (+/-7) after the second vaccine dose. AZD1222 recipients with second doses at about 4 weeks or about 12 weeks were pooled, because spike-specific TCR depth and breadth did not differ between schedules. Vaccinee samples were obtained from the UK trials COV001 and COV002, which included a single-blind randomized controlled phase 2/3 trial of AZD1222 (ChAdOx1 nCoV-19) in healthy adults. Trial participant PBMC samples were collected at day 0 and day 28 after the second dose for TCRbeta chain sequencing. The sample was peripheral blood, taken 28 days after the second AZD1222 dose. The origin of this receptor is an adult who received the AZD1222 COVID-19 vaccine.

The sequenced DNA is TGCGCCAGCAGTGTTAAGGGACAGTGGGATGTCGAGCAGTACTTC. Translated, this gives CASSVKGQWDVEQYF. The V and J segments used are TRBV10-1 and TRBJ2-7; 7 central nucleotides agree with TRBD1. From cysteine to phenylalanine, the CDR3 is 15 amino acids long. CDR3 DNA only is kept here, 45 bases in frame from base 1. After removal of 4 bases from V and 6 bases from J, the junction retains 12 bases not matched to a gene. Per the germline V gene (reference sequence), WNHNN is the CDR1 and SYGVQD is the CDR2.